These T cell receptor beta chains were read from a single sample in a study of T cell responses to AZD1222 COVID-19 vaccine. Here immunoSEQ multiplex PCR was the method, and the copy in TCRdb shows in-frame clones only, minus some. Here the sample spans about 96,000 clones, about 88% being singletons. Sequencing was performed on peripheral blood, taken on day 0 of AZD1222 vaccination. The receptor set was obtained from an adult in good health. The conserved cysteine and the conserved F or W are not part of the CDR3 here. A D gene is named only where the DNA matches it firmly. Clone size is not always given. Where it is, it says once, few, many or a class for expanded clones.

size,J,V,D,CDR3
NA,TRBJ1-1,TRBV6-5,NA,ASSSATDLNTEAF
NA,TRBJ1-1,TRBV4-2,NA,ASSPSRPNTEAF
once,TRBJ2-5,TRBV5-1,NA,ASSPNEETQY
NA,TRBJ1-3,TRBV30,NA,AWSVLGNTIY
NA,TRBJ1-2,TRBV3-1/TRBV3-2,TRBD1,ASSQADRGYGYT
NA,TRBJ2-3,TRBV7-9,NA,ASSQPKDTQY
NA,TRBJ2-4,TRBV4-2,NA,ASSQGSLATIQY
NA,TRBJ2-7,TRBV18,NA,ASSPPQGSRGNEQY
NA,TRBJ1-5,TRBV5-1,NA,ASSLRGGSQPQH
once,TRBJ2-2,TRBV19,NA,ASSQGPGELF
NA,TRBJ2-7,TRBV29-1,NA,SVEFLTSTEQY
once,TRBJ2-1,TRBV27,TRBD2,ASTPYGLAGGNEQF